The 26 T cell receptor beta chains reported below all come from one sample, sequenced in a study of vaccination and CD4 T cells after COVID-19. Treatment of the sample: roughly 10-day PBMC culture with coronavirus spike peptide pools or control peptides (ViraFEST assay). Their antigens remain unidentified. Cultured CD4+ T-cell DNA underwent Oncomine TCR Beta short-read sequencing. TCRdb reprocessed the PCR reads with MiXCR, giving one entry per CDR3 protein. The profile shows about 20,000 distinct CDR3 sequences, approximately 40% of them singletons. The sample was CD4+ T cells from blood, cultured in vitro, taken after SARS-CoV-2 vaccination. The receptor source for this set is a human donor who had recovered from COVID-19.

The chain links TRBV2 to TRBJ1-1, with D possibly TRBD1 on 6 matching bases. Germline assignment: CDR1 SNHLY and CDR2 FYNNEI. Trimming pared 8 bases from V and 7 bases from J, leaving 14 bases between. The CDR3 runs 12 residues. CDR3 nucleotides: TGTGCCAGCGGGTCTAGGGGGAATGAAGCTTTCTTT. This codes for CASGSRGNEAFF.

V usage is TRBV7-9 and J usage is TRBJ2-1; 11 positions match TRBD2. Germline V gene lookup returns CDR1 SEHNR and CDR2 FQNEAQ (reference sequence). The CDR3 contains 16 residues. The V and J ends lost 5 bases and 6 bases, in that order; junction bases with no gene match: 9. The CDR3 region is CASSRAVAGGGNEQFF. The CDR3 coding sequence is TGTGCCAGCAGCCGCGCGGTAGCGGGAGGGGGCAATGAGCAGTTCTTC.

The V and J genes are TRBV5-6 and TRBJ2-6; D gene unclear. CDR3 size: 15 residues. Germline-derived CDR1 and CDR2 are SGHDT and YYEEEE. V lost 2 bases and J lost 4, with 10 bases in between. CDR3 loop: CASSFGDPGANVLTF. CDR3 in DNA: TGTGCCAGCAGCTTCGGAGACCCCGGGGCCAACGTCCTGACTTTC.

In its sample, this clonotype was seen a few times. This chain joins TRBV6-5 and TRBJ1-1; a possible D gene is TRBD1 (5 bases). The CDR3 runs to 15 residues. CDR1 is MNHEY and CDR2 is SVGAGI in the germline V gene. Trimming cost V 0 bases and J 1 base, with 9 bases left between them. The CDR3 loop is CASSYSGVGNTEAFF. CDR3 nucleotides: TGTGCCAGCAGTTACTCGGGGGTCGGGAACACTGAAGCTTTCTTT.

In DNA form, the CDR3 reads TGTGCCAGCACCGAACCTGGGAAAACCCACGAGCAGTACTTC. This sequence encodes CASTEPGKTHEQYF. The chain has TRBV6-1 and TRBJ2-7; D unclear. Trimming took off 7 bases at V and 5 bases at J, with 18 bases between the two ends. The CDR3 loop spans 14 amino acids. Germline CDR1 is MNHNS and CDR2 is SASEGT.

J is TRBJ2-3 and V is TRBV7-9; D remains unclear. Germline V gives CDR1 SEHNR, CDR2 FQNEAQ (reference sequence). The V end was cut by 2 bases, the J end by 0 bases, with 6 bases between. CDR3 length: 14 amino acids. The CDR3 spells CASSLLGSTDTQYF. CDR3 coding DNA: TGTGCCAGCAGCTTATTAGGCAGCACAGATACGCAGTATTTT.

The chain is built from TRBV7-3 and TRBJ1-1, with a possible D match to TRBD1 (5 bases). Per germline, CDR1 SGHTA and CDR2 FQGTGA. The ends were cut back, 5 bases at V and 1 base at J, with 17 bases in the middle. The CDR3 loop spans 16 amino acids. CDR3 residues: CASSDTGGGRNTEAFF. The CDR3 DNA reads as TGTGCCAGCAGCGACACCGGGGGGGGGAGGAACACTGAAGCTTTCTTT.

The rearrangement links TRBV19 to TRBJ2-1, with 7 bases fitting TRBD1. Looked up from germline, CDR1 is LNHDA and CDR2 is SQIVND (reference sequence). The trim removed 8 bases at V and 5 bases at J, leaving 6 bases unmatched. The CDR3 has 13 amino acids. The CDR3 nucleotides are TGTGCCAGTTTGAGACAGGGACACAATGAGCAGTTCTTC. Amino acid sequence: CASLRQGHNEQFF.

The chain combines TRBV19 with TRBJ2-7, with TRBD1 identical over 9 bases. Trimming at V came to 7 bases and at J to 4 bases, leaving 11 bases not matched to a gene. Germline V CDR1 and CDR2: LNHDA, SQIVND (reference sequence). The CDR3 covers 15 residues. DNA of the CDR3: TGTGCCAGTACCCCCCGGACAGGGGATTATTACGAGCAGTACTTC. This sequence encodes CASTPRTGDYYEQYF.

This clonotype was observed a few times. The J gene is TRBJ1-6, the V gene TRBV7-9; no definite D call. V was pared by 0 bases and J by 8 bases, with 14 bases between. Germline CDR1 SEHNR, CDR2 FQNEAQ (reference sequence). The CDR3 contains 16 residues. Here the CDR3 DNA reads TGTGCCAGCAGCTTAGCGGTAACGGGTGTCCATTCACCCCTCCACTTT. Amino acids: CASSLAVTGVHSPLHF.

This clonotype was seen a handful of times. This chain uses TRBV24-1 with TRBJ2-2, with D possibly being TRBD1 (5 bases). Trimming removed 2 bases from V and 1 base from J, with 10 bases in between. Germline loops: CDR1 KGHDR, CDR2 SFDVKD. This CDR3 contains 16 residues. In nucleotides, the CDR3 is TGTGCCACCAGTGATTATCATACAGGGAACACCGGGGAGCTGTTTTTT. This sequence encodes CATSDYHTGNTGELFF.

V gene TRBV12-3 or TRBV12-4 combines with J gene TRBJ1-5; D gene uncertain. With 3 bases removed from V and 4 bases from J, the gap between germline ends came to 10 bases. This CDR3 has 14 amino acids. The CDR3 here is CASSFNGANQPQHF. CDR3 nucleotide sequence: TGTGCCAGCAGTTTTAACGGAGCTAATCAGCCCCAGCATTTT.

Only a few counts were recorded for this clonotype. The chain employs TRBV25-1 and TRBJ2-7; 7 bases fit TRBD2. Germline CDR1 and CDR2: MGHDK and SYGVNS. CDR3 length: 13 residues. The trim removed 1 base at V and 7 bases at J, leaving 4 bases unmatched. The CDR3 here is CASSEFGTKEQYF. The DNA for the CDR3 is TGTGCCAGCAGTGAATTCGGGACTAAGGAGCAGTACTTC.

The chain uses TRBV12-3 or TRBV12-4 and TRBJ1-2, with D possibly TRBD1 on 6 matching bases. This CDR3 contains 15 residues. V shed 5 bases and J shed 4 bases, with 17 bases lying between them. The CDR3 is CASSRGQNLAYGYTF. The CDR3 DNA follows: TGTGCCAGCAGTAGAGGACAGAATTTAGCCTATGGCTACACCTTC.

V is TRBV7-2 and J is TRBJ1-5; perhaps TRBD1 as D (6 bases). The CDR3 spans 15 residues. Germline-derived CDR1 and CDR2 are SGHTA and FQGNSA. V lost 5 bases and J 7 bases, leaving 18 bases between the germline ends. The CDR3 DNA reads as TGTGCCAGCAGCCCTCAGGTGCCAGGGGCCCAGCCCCAGCATTTT. This gives the protein CASSPQVPGAQPQHF.

The chain employs TRBV5-4 and TRBJ2-7, with 11 bases aligning to TRBD2. From germline, CDR1 is SGHNT and CDR2 YYREEE (reference sequence). The junction had 5 bases not matched to a gene; V was cut back by 4 bases and J by 2 bases. CDR3 size: 15 residues. The CDR3 nucleotides read TGTGCCAGCAGCCCGGGGACTAGCGGTACCTACGAGCAGTACTTC. Its translation is CASSPGTSGTYEQYF.

There are a few counts of this clonotype. The V call is TRBV24-1, the J call TRBJ2-7; D not resolved. Trimming removed 4 bases at V and 0 bases at J, with 12 bases between. The CDR3 covers 15 residues. CDR1 and CDR2 from the germline V gene are KGHDR and SFDVKD. CDR3 residues: CATSDSSPDSYEQYF. The CDR3 DNA sequence: TGTGCCACCAGTGACTCCTCGCCTGACTCCTACGAGCAGTACTTC.

The chain links TRBV12-3 or TRBV12-4 to TRBJ1-2, with D possibly TRBD1 on 6 matching bases. CDR3 length equals 14 residues. The V and J ends lost 4 bases and 3 bases respectively, with 12 bases between them. The chain's CDR3 is CASSSQGPDYGYTF. In DNA, the CDR3 is TGTGCCAGCAGTTCGCAGGGGCCCGACTATGGCTACACCTTC.

There are a few counts of this clonotype. The V and J genes are TRBV6-1 and TRBJ2-7; D may match TRBD1 or TRBD2 (5 bases each). CDR1 is MNHNS and CDR2 is SASEGT in the germline V gene. Trimming stripped 8 bases from V and 0 bases from J, with 14 bases between. CDR3 length equals 14 residues. DNA for the CDR3: TGTGCCAGCTCAAGAGGGGAAAGCTCCTACGAGCAGTACTTC. Translation gives CASSRGESSYEQYF.

This clonotype has a handful of counts. The rearrangement joins TRBV7-2 to TRBJ1-1; D gene uncertain. V lost 0 bases, J lost 1 base, and 9 bases lay in between. Germline loops: CDR1 SGHTA, CDR2 FQGNSA. The CDR3 is 15 amino acids. CDR3 DNA sequence: TGTGCCAGCAGCTTAGCTGGGTGGGGGAACACTGAAGCTTTCTTT. Its protein is CASSLAGWGNTEAFF.

This chain links TRBV14 with TRBJ2-5; 11 bases are a match to TRBD2. The CDR3 has 16 residues. Germline V gene data show CDR1 as SGHDN and CDR2 as FVKESK. Germline trimming cut 3 bases from V and 2 bases from J; bases unmatched to any gene: 5. The CDR3, as DNA: TGTGCCAGCAGCCATCGCCGACTAGCGGGACAAGAGACCCAGTACTTC. Its protein is CASSHRRLAGQETQYF. The full variable domain, rest sourced from reference TRBV14 and TRBJ2-5, is EAGVTQFPSHSVIEKGQTVTLRCDPISGHDNLYWYRRVMGKEIKFLLHFVKESKQDESGMPNNRFLAERTGGTYSTLKVQPAELEDSGVYFCASSHRRLAGQETQYFGPGTRLLVL.

The J gene is TRBJ2-7, the V gene TRBV6-2 or TRBV6-3, with D unclear. Germline V lookup: CDR1 MNHEY, CDR2 SVGEGT. CDR3 size: 16 residues. V lost 4 bases to trimming and J lost 0 bases, with 16 bases between them. The CDR3 DNA follows: TGTGCCAGCAGTTCCCCCCGGGCGGTAATCTCCTACGAGCAGTACTTC. Translation: CASSSPRAVISYEQYF.

The V and J genes are TRBV5-1 and TRBJ2-1, with 12 bases lining up with TRBD1. This CDR3 spans 15 amino acids. The V gene end was trimmed by 3 bases and the J gene end by 5 bases; junction bases not matched to a gene: 3. Germline-derived CDR1 and CDR2 are SGHRS and YFSETQ. CDR3 sequence: CASSSGQGAHNEQFF. The DNA for the CDR3 is TGCGCCAGCAGCTCGGGACAGGGGGCCCACAATGAGCAGTTCTTC.

CDR3 sequence (DNA): TGTGCCAGCAGCTTAGATGGGGGGAGCACCTATGGCTACACCTTC. Its translation: CASSLDGGSTYGYTF. The chain has TRBV7-9 and TRBJ1-2, with D perhaps matching TRBD1 (5 bases). Deletions cut 1 base from V and 4 bases from J, with 13 bases between. Germline CDR1 reads SEHNR; CDR2 reads FQNEAQ (reference sequence). CDR3 size: 15 residues.

The chain joins TRBV20-1 to TRBJ2-7; D is possibly TRBD1 (6 bases). The CDR3 extends over 13 amino acids. V was cut by 6 bases and J by 2 bases, with 14 bases left in between. In germline, CDR1 is DFQATT, CDR2 SNEGSKA (reference sequence). The CDR3 DNA reads as TGCAGTGCCTTGGGCAGGGGAACCTACGAGCAGTACTTC. Encoded protein: CSALGRGTYEQYF.

CDR3 nucleotide sequence: TGTGCCAGCAGCTTAGATGCCACCATGAACACCGGGGAGCTGTTTTTT. It encodes CASSLDATMNTGELFF. The rearrangement joins TRBV11-3 to TRBJ2-2; D is ambiguous. V lost 0 bases, J lost 1 base, and 9 bases lay in between. Germline V lookup: CDR1 SGHNT, CDR2 YENEEA. CDR3 length: 16 amino acids.